The rows below give T cell receptor beta chains drawn from one sample of a study of monozygotic twins with inflammatory bowel disease. TCRdb processed the 5' RACE reads again and assigns one entry to each CDR3 protein, with no DNA. The sample includes 440,000 or so distinct CDR3 sequences. The sample was blood. These receptors were taken from a human donor with ulcerative colitis or Crohn's disease, or a healthy co-twin of an affected twin (not recorded which). CDR3s include the opening cysteine and the closing phenylalanine or tryptophan.

J gene: TRBJ2-7; V gene: TRBV1; CDR3 protein: CTSSPGVNEQYF
J gene: TRBJ1-4; V gene: TRBV28; CDR3 protein: CASSLTEGGEKLFF
J gene: TRBJ1-2; V gene: TRBV21-1; CDR3 protein: CASLLRGYGYTF
J gene: TRBJ2-6; V gene: TRBV6-5; CDR3 protein: CASSYGHSGANVLTF
J gene: TRBJ1-2; V gene: TRBV10-3; CDR3 protein: CAISNNRDSKNGYTF
J gene: TRBJ2-7; V gene: TRBV6-1; CDR3 protein: CASSPELDRHEQYF
J gene: TRBJ1-2; V gene: TRBV5-1; CDR3 protein: CASSLDPNYGYTF
J gene: TRBJ2-7; V gene: TRBV5-1; CDR3 protein: CASSLAGQGVRYEQYF
J gene: TRBJ2-5; V gene: TRBV6-2/TRBV6-3; CDR3 protein: CASIQGRGYQETQYF
J gene: TRBJ2-1; V gene: TRBV12-3/TRBV12-4; CDR3 protein: CASTESGGAYNEQFF